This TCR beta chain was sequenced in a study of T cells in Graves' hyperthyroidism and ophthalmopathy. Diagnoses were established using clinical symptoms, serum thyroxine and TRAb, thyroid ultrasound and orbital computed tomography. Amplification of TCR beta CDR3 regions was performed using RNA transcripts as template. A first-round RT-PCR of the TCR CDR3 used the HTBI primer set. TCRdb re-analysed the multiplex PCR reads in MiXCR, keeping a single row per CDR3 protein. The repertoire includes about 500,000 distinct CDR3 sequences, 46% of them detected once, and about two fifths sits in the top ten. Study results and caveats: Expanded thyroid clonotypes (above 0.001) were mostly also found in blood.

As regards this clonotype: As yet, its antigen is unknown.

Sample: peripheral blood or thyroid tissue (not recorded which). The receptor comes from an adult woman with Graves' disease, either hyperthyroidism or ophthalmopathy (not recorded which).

The CDR3: CASSLIVLGGDGYTF. CDR3 DNA: TGTGCCAGCAGCTTAATCGTTTTGGGCGGGGACGGCTACACCTTC. The rearrangement uses TRBV7-2 and TRBJ1-2, with D perhaps matching TRBD1 (5 bases). Between the trimmed V and J ends, which lost 2 bases and 8 bases, there was a span of 18 bases. This CDR3 is 15 amino acids long. The V gene's germline CDR1 is SGHTA and CDR2 FQGNSA.